Each of the 11 T cell receptor beta chains below was sequenced from the same sample in a study of T cells in Graves' hyperthyroidism and ophthalmopathy. RNA transcripts yielded amplified TCR beta CDR3 regions. Carried out on the TCR CDR3, a first-round RT-PCR used the HTBI primer set. TCRdb re-analysed the multiplex PCR reads in MiXCR, keeping a single row per CDR3 protein. The table shows about 130,000 distinct CDR3 sequences, with roughly 23% occurring only once. The sequenced material came from blood. All receptors come from a woman between 45 and 60 years old with Graves' hyperthyroidism that later progressed to Graves' ophthalmopathy.

At least ten counts were recorded for this clonotype. V gene TRBV20-1 combines with J gene TRBJ1-1; no reliable D call. The CDR3 consists of 11 residues. CDR1 DFQATT and CDR2 SNEGSKA come from the germline V gene (reference sequence). V gave up 5 bases and J gave up 4 bases, with 8 bases separating them. The CDR3 loop is CSAPSSTEAFF. The DNA of the CDR3 is TGCAGTGCTCCTAGTTCCACTGAAGCTTTCTTT.

This clonotype was counted only a few times. The chain is built from TRBV20-1 and TRBJ2-3; D possibly corresponds to TRBD1 (6 bases). The germline V and J ends were trimmed by 4 bases and 1 base, with 15 bases remaining between them. Germline loops: CDR1 DFQATT, CDR2 SNEGSKA (reference sequence). This CDR3 has 15 amino acids. The CDR3 reads CSATGHPGGTDTQYF. For the CDR3, the DNA is TGCAGTGCTACGGGACACCCCGGCGGCACAGATACGCAGTATTTT.

Only a few counts were recorded for this clonotype. The chain uses TRBV10-2 and TRBJ2-7, with a possible D match to TRBD1 (5 bases). The germline V gene has CDR1 WSHSY and CDR2 SAAADI. V was trimmed by 6 bases and J by 6 bases, leaving 15 bases between them. The CDR3 totals 13 residues. CDR3 nucleotide sequence: TGCGCCAGCAGCTCAATGGGGCTCTCCGAGCAGTACTTC. Translating it yields CASSSMGLSEQYF.

This clonotype was observed at least ten times. J is TRBJ1-6 and V is TRBV28; the D gene is possibly TRBD1 (5 bases). CDR1 is MDHEN, CDR2 SYDVKM, per germline. This CDR3 comprises 17 residues. The ends were cut back, 3 bases at V and 7 bases at J, with 19 bases in the middle. The CDR3 DNA reads TGTGCCAGCAGTTTTTTTCTCGACAGAACGAGAAATTCACCCCTCCACTTT. Translated: CASSFFLDRTRNSPLHF.

This clonotype was counted ten times or more. The chain employs TRBV18 and TRBJ2-1; D is perhaps TRBD2 (6 bases). CDR3 length equals 15 residues. The germline V and J ends were trimmed by 3 bases and 7 bases, with 16 bases remaining between them. CDR1 KGHSH and CDR2 LQKENI come from the germline V gene. CDR3: CASSPGLGGGNEQFF. The CDR3 region has the DNA TGTGCCAGCTCACCCGGTTTAGGTGGAGGGAATGAGCAGTTCTTC.

This clonotype occurred a few times. This chain joins TRBV19 and TRBJ1-1; tentative D call: TRBD1 (5 bases). The germline V gene has CDR1 LNHDA and CDR2 SQIVND (reference sequence). There are 11 residues in the CDR3. Trimming took off 2 bases at V and 7 bases at J, with 5 bases between the two ends. This CDR3 reads CASSIQGEAFF. CDR3 in DNA: TGTGCCAGTAGTATACAGGGTGAAGCTTTCTTT.

In its sample, this clonotype was seen many times. The chain uses TRBV7-9 and TRBJ2-3, with 13 nucleotides matching TRBD2. J was trimmed by 1 base and V by 5 bases; bases with no gene match: 6. Germline-derived CDR1 and CDR2 are SEHNR and FQNEAQ (reference sequence). CDR3 length: 17 amino acids. The CDR3 bases are TGTGCCAGCAGCCCCGGACTAGCGGGAGCGCGCACAGATACGCAGTATTTT. Translation: CASSPGLAGARTDTQYF.

This clonotype showed up just a few times. The chain combines TRBV20-1 with TRBJ2-7; D is possibly TRBD2 (6 bases). Germline values: CDR1 DFQATT, CDR2 SNEGSKA (reference sequence). The CDR3 is made up of 11 amino acids. The ends were cut back, 5 bases at V and 12 bases at J, with 17 bases in the middle. The CDR3 region is CSAPRKGGAYF. The CDR3 nucleotides are TGCAGTGCTCCAAGAAAGGGCGGGGCGTACTTC.

This clonotype was counted many times. V is TRBV5-1 and J is TRBJ1-2; D perhaps matches TRBD1 (5 bases). CDR3 size: 12 residues. Germline loops: CDR1 SGHRS, CDR2 YFSETQ. Trimming cost V 5 bases and J 6 bases, with 11 bases left between them. The CDR3, as DNA: TGCGCCAGCAGTCCAGCGGGGGATGGCTACACCTTC. Translating gives CASSPAGDGYTF.

There are a few counts of this clonotype. CDR3 DNA: TGCGCCAGCAGCTTAGTCAACCCAACCTACAATGAGCAGTTCTTC. As protein: CASSLVNPTYNEQFF. The rearrangement links TRBV5-1 to TRBJ2-1; D is uncertain. Trimming took off 2 bases at V and 2 bases at J, with 11 bases between the two ends. CDR3 length: 15 amino acids. Germline V gene sequence: CDR1 SGHRS, CDR2 YFSETQ.

This clonotype has at least ten counts. The chain couples TRBV7-9 to TRBJ2-7, with 12 nucleotides matching TRBD2. The germline V gene has CDR1 SEHNR and CDR2 FQNEAQ (reference sequence). The V segment lost 5 bases and the J segment 6 bases; nucleotides outside the gene matches: 5. The CDR3 is 14 residues long. The CDR3 bases are TGTGCCAGCAGCCCAGAGGGACTAGCGGGCGAGCAGTACTTC. Translation gives CASSPEGLAGEQYF. The full variable domain, rest sourced from reference TRBV7-9 and TRBJ2-7, is DTGVSQNPRHKITKRGQNVTFRCDPISEHNRLYWYRQTLGQGPEFLTYFQNEAQLEKSRLLSDRFSAERPKGSFSTLEIQRTEQGDSAMYLCASSPEGLAGEQYFGPGTRLTVT.